This TCR beta chain was recovered during a study of blood T cell repertoires in COVID-19 (dated by TCRdb to 2019 to 2021). At the level of the whole study: Samples from collaborators originated in the United States, Italy and Spain and spanned both the acute and convalescent phases of COVID-19. Nearly every sample came with metadata listing a de-identified subject ID, COVID-19 status, age in years and sex. HLA class I and class II types, where available, came from metadata supplied by the sample provider rather than from assay-based typing. The samples were drawn from the first 160 participants of the ongoing ImmuneRACE study and from over 950 subjects provided by 6 global collaborators. The material from the prospective study consisted of cDNA or gDNA derived from T cells, B-cell-depleted T cells, or PBMCs. The repertoires were released in a freely available public database intended as a resource for research on the immune response to SARS-CoV-2. Subjects who had been exposed to COVID-19, were actively infected with it, or had recovered from it provided the deeply sampled blood TCRbeta repertoires that made up the dataset. The paper's findings and limits, for the study overall: Clinical and demographic metadata were provided uncurated, with the amount varying by source and participant.

CDR1 and CDR2 are read off the germline V gene (reference sequence) as LNHDA and SQIVND. V is pruned by 6 bases and J by 2 bases, leaving 7 bases of the junction without a gene match. Including cysteine and phenylalanine, the CDR3 has 15 amino acids. This entry keeps only the CDR3 DNA: 45 bases, framed from base 1. TCRbeta CDR3 regions were amplified from genomic DNA by means of the immunoSEQ Assay, a bias-controlled multiplex PCR. Turning to the authors' computational methods: The number of nucleated cells in each sample was estimated by amplification of reference gene primers within the assay. To quantify the absolute abundance of each unique TCRbeta CDR3 rearrangement, sequence reads were collapsed and filtered. For each sample, productive Simpson clonality was calculated as the square root of Simpson's diversity index over productive rearrangements. TCRdb re-hosts the immuneACCESS table, in-frame sequences only. Its copies lack some clones; in the studies checked, an unresolved V gene accounts for under half of them, and the cause for the rest is not known. For V, J and clone size, that table is used; D and trimming come from the DNA. A total of about 54,000 clones appear in this sample, 90% to 95% of them only once. The ten largest clones capture almost 4% of the sample.

Concerning this clone: Its target antigen remains unknown. Base qualities are missing; no much larger clone stands one base away.

Each collaborating institution followed its own protocols to collect whole blood in K2EDTA tubes. For TCRbeta analysis, collaborators shipped samples in one of three forms: frozen whole blood, isolated PBMCs, or DNA extracted from either of those sample types. This clonotype was obtained from a man aged 50 to 59 with acute or convalescent COVID-19. Sequencing was performed on peripheral blood. The sequence is built from TRBV19 and TRBJ2-7; TRBD2 matches 10 bases in the middle. The nucleotides read TGTGCCAGTAGCAGAACTAGCGGGGACCCCTACGAGCAGTACTTC. This is translated as CASSRTSGDPYEQYF. Where the CDR3 stops, the reference TRBV19 and TRBJ2-7 genes take over; the full variable domain is DGGITQSPKYLFRKEGQNVTLSCEQNLNHDAMYWYRQDPGQGLRLIYYSQIVNDFQKGDIAEGYSVSREKKESFPLTVTSAQKNPTAFYLCASSRTSGDPYEQYFGPGTRLTVT.